Each of the 12 T cell receptor beta chains below was sequenced from the same sample in a study of shared clonotypes between healthy human individuals. Only in-frame clones appear in the TCRdb table, and some are missing; sequencing was by immunoSEQ multiplex PCR. Here the sample spans about 680,000 clones, about two thirds being singletons. Sample: memory CD4+ T cells sorted from blood. Described subset: CD45RA-negative fraction. These receptors originate from a woman aged 30 to 39 in good health.

Written as DNA, the CDR3 is TGTGCCAGCAGTGTAGGGGACTACAACTACGAGCAGTACTTC. Translation: CASSVGDYNYEQYF. The V call is TRBV6-1, the J call TRBJ2-7; 7 bases line up with TRBD2. The junction had 6 bases not matched to a gene; V was cut back by 4 bases and J by 3 bases. This CDR3 comprises 14 residues. CDR1 MNHNS and CDR2 SASEGT come from the germline V gene.

V is TRBV6-5 and J is TRBJ1-1; 8 positions match TRBD1. J was trimmed by 5 bases and V by 4 bases; bases with no gene match: 9. This CDR3 has 15 amino acids. The V gene's germline CDR1 is MNHEY and CDR2 SVGAGI. The CDR3 loop reads CASSSAQGAGTEAFF. The CDR3 DNA reads as TGTGCCAGCAGTTCGGCCCAGGGGGCTGGAACTGAAGCTTTCTTT.

The rearrangement links TRBV5-4 to TRBJ2-4; D is tentatively TRBD1 or TRBD2 (5 bases each). The V gene's germline CDR1 is SGHNT and CDR2 YYREEE (reference sequence). The CDR3 loop spans 14 amino acids. The ends were cut back, 6 bases at V and 7 bases at J, with 17 bases in the middle. The CDR3 is CASTMPGTPNIQYF. As DNA, the CDR3 is TGTGCCAGCACCATGCCAGGGACCCCGAACATTCAGTACTTC.

This clone was counted once. The chain employs TRBV7-9 and TRBJ2-3; D unresolved. The CDR3 loop spans 14 amino acids. The V gene's germline CDR1 is SEHNR and CDR2 FQNEAQ (reference sequence). V dropped 2 bases and J dropped 6 bases, with 12 bases sitting between them. CDR3 protein: CASSLLGSYDTQYF. The CDR3, as DNA: TGTGCCAGCAGCTTACTAGGATCGTACGATACGCAGTATTTT.

This sequence joins TRBV28 and TRBJ2-7, with D perhaps TRBD1 (5 bases). The CDR3 is 16 amino acids. Germline CDR1 is MDHEN and CDR2 is SYDVKM. Trimming took 7 bases from V and 0 from J, leaving 19 bases between them. The CDR3 loop reads CASKLLRTSSSYEQYF. CDR3 coding DNA: TGTGCCAGCAAGCTACTCCGGACATCGAGCTCCTACGAGCAGTACTTC.

The chain is built from TRBV4-1 and TRBJ2-5; D is perhaps TRBD1 (6 bases). The CDR3 runs to 13 residues. Trimming took 2 bases from V and 11 from J, leaving 15 bases between them. The germline V gene has CDR1 MGHRA and CDR2 YSYEKL. This CDR3 is CASSQTPTGGQYF. The CDR3 bases are TGCGCCAGCAGCCAAACCCCGACAGGCGGGCAGTACTTC.

The chain links TRBV19 to TRBJ2-1; D may match TRBD1 or TRBD2 (5 bases each). Germline V lookup: CDR1 LNHDA, CDR2 SQIVND (reference sequence). The V end was cut by 6 bases, the J end by 2 bases, with 14 bases between. The CDR3 has 15 amino acids. The CDR3 coding sequence is TGTGCCAGTAGGCTAAGGGGAGACGCCTACAATGAGCAGTTCTTC. Translation: CASRLRGDAYNEQFF.

The genes are TRBV15 and TRBJ2-1, with D perhaps matching TRBD2 (6 bases). V dropped 0 bases and J dropped 0 bases, with 12 bases sitting between them. Germline assignment: CDR1 LNHNV and CDR2 YYDKDF (reference sequence). The CDR3 contains 17 residues. The CDR3 sequence: CATSRDFSGSSYNEQFF. The CDR3 DNA follows: TGTGCCACCAGCAGAGATTTTAGCGGAAGCTCCTACAATGAGCAGTTCTTC. The variable domain in full, with the rest retrieved from reference TRBV15 and TRBJ2-1, is DAMVIQNPRYQVTQFGKPVTLSCSQTLNHNVMYWYQQKSSQAPKLLFHYYDKDFNNEADTPDNFQSRRPNTSFCFLDIRSPGLGDTAMYLCATSRDFSGSSYNEQFFGPGTRLTVL.

The chain carries TRBV2 and TRBJ2-3; TRBD1 matches 8 bases. Germline lookup yields CDR1 SNHLY and CDR2 FYNNEI. The CDR3 runs to 14 residues. Trimming removed 7 bases from V and 6 bases from J; junction bases left unmatched: 9. CDR3 DNA sequence: TGTGCCAGCACTCTCCAGGGGGCGTCCGATACGCAGTATTTT. Translation: CASTLQGASDTQYF.

The chain recombines TRBV18 with TRBJ2-1, with 10 bases matching TRBD2. The germline CDR1 and CDR2 sequences are KGHSH and LQKENI. The CDR3 consists of 17 residues. Unmatched junction bases numbered 10, after V lost 2 bases and J lost 6 bases. CDR3 sequence reads: CASSPENPGLAPNEQFF. The CDR3 bases are TGTGCCAGCTCACCAGAGAACCCGGGACTAGCGCCCAATGAGCAGTTCTTC. The full variable domain, completed using reference TRBV18 and TRBJ2-1, is NAGVMQNPRHLVRRRGQEARLRCSPMKGHSHVYWYRQLPEEGLKFMVYLQKENIIDESGMPKERFSAEFPKEGPSILRIQQVVRGDSAAYFCASSPENPGLAPNEQFFGPGTRLTVL.

This clone showed up many times. Other DNA variants within this sample encode the same CDR3. The rearrangement joins TRBV5-1 to TRBJ2-2, with 7 bases identical to TRBD1. There are 15 residues in the CDR3. J lost 3 bases, V lost 0 bases, and 2 bases had no gene match. Germline values: CDR1 SGHRS, CDR2 YFSETQ. The CDR3 region is CASSLADRDTGELFF. In DNA form, the CDR3 reads TGCGCCAGCAGCTTGGCAGACAGGGACACCGGGGAGCTGTTTTTT.

The gene calls are TRBV10-3 and TRBJ2-3; perhaps D is TRBD1 or TRBD2 (5 bases each). The germline gives CDR1 ENHRY, CDR2 SYGVKD. The CDR3 runs to 14 residues. Trimming removed 0 bases at V and 9 bases at J, with 13 bases between. CDR3 region: CAISESIGTDTQYF. The DNA of the CDR3 is TGTGCCATCAGTGAGTCGATAGGGACGGACACGCAGTATTTT.